These 20 T cell receptor beta chains were sequenced from one sample in a study of T cell responses to AZD1222 COVID-19 vaccine. Sequencing used immunoSEQ multiplex PCR; TCRdb keeps in-frame clones, though not all of them. The sample contains 250,000 to 300,000 clones, approximately 94% of which appear only once. Sequencing used peripheral blood, obtained 28 days after the second AZD1222 dose. The origin of the receptors is an adult who received the AZD1222 COVID-19 vaccine.

The V gene is TRBV28, the J gene TRBJ1-1, with D possibly being TRBD1 (5 bases). CDR1 and CDR2 (germline): MDHEN, SYDVKM. V lost 2 bases and J 6 bases, leaving 16 bases between the germline ends. There are 15 residues in the CDR3. CDR3 protein: CASSLKGRARAEAFF. CDR3 nucleotide sequence: TGTGCCAGCAGTTTAAAAGGCAGGGCGAGGGCTGAAGCTTTCTTT.

This clone is a singleton in its sample. V gene TRBV5-1 combines with J gene TRBJ2-3, with 13 bases lining up with TRBD2. Germline loops: CDR1 SGHRS, CDR2 YFSETQ. After removal of 0 bases from V and 0 bases from J, the junction contained 16 bases not matched to a gene. The CDR3 extends over 22 amino acids. CDR3 in amino acids: CASSLEPFTSGGAPTSTDTQYF. Here the CDR3 DNA reads TGCGCCAGCAGCTTGGAACCCTTTACTAGCGGGGGGGCACCCACTAGCACAGATACGCAGTATTTT.

This chain uses TRBV25-1 with TRBJ2-7; 7 bases fit TRBD1. CDR1 is MGHDK and CDR2 is SYGVNS in the germline V gene. The CDR3 is 15 residues long. The V and J ends lost 4 bases and 9 bases, in that order; junction bases with no gene match: 15. CDR3 nucleotide sequence: TGTGCCAGCAGTGTCCCTGGGACAGACACCTTAGGGCAGTACTTC. Translated, it gives CASSVPGTDTLGQYF.

CDR3 loop: CASSLAGQGFHEQYF. The DNA of the CDR3 is TGTGCCAGCAGCTTGGCTGGACAGGGATTCCACGAGCAGTACTTC. V is TRBV5-5 and J is TRBJ2-7, with 8 bases matching TRBD1. CDR1 is SGHKS, CDR2 YYEKEE, per germline (reference sequence). V lost 0 bases to trimming and J lost 5 bases; unmatched junction nucleotides: 7. The CDR3 consists of 15 residues.

The rearrangement uses TRBV4-3 and TRBJ1-5, with a weak D call TRBD1 (5 bases). The CDR3 length is 13 residues. The V end lost 0 bases, the J end lost 7 bases, and 7 bases lay between the germline ends. The germline gives CDR1 LGHNA, CDR2 YSLEER. DNA for the CDR3: TGCGCCAGCAGCCAAGATAGGGGCCAGCCCCAGCATTTT. Protein product: CASSQDRGQPQHF.

The J gene is TRBJ2-2, the V gene TRBV7-8; D call uncertain. The CDR3 runs 14 residues. The V and J ends lost 5 bases and 6 bases respectively, with 13 bases between them. From germline, CDR1 is SGHVS and CDR2 FQNEAQ. In nucleotides, the CDR3 is TGTGCCAGCAGCGAGACGCAGTTGTCCGGGGAGCTGTTTTTT. Amino acid sequence: CASSETQLSGELFF. Variable domain in full (rest from reference TRBV7-8 and TRBJ2-2): GAGVSQSPRYKVAKRGQDVALRCDPISGHVSLFWYQQALGQGPEFLTYFQNEAQLDKSGLPSDRFFAERPEGSVSTLKIQRTQQEDSAVYLCASSETQLSGELFFGEGSRLTVL.

To note about this clone: The CDR3 does not close with the conserved phenylalanine or tryptophan, likely indicating a read error. The limits of the CDR3 on the DNA are not certain, so only TCRdb's listed CDR3 is given. The rearrangement uses TRBV29-1 and TRBJ2-7; TRBD1, the table's D call, was not compared with the DNA. Germline V gene data show CDR1 as SQVTM and CDR2 as ANQGSEA. The CDR3 length is 15 residues, termini included. CDR3 region: CSVDWGPEGQLALTI.

The rearrangement links TRBV28 to TRBJ2-7; D gene uncertain. The germline V and J ends were trimmed by 4 bases and 7 bases, with 8 bases remaining between them. CDR1 and CDR2 (germline): MDHEN, SYDVKM. CDR3 size: 11 residues. CDR3 in DNA: TGTGCCAGCAGTTCAATGCGGGAGCAGTACTTC. It encodes CASSSMREQYF.

The rearrangement links TRBV7-3 to TRBJ2-7; tentative D call: TRBD2 (6 bases). The CDR3 sequence is 13 residues long. With 5 bases removed from V and 2 bases from J, the gap between germline ends came to 10 bases. Germline V lookup: CDR1 SGHTA, CDR2 FQGTGA. The DNA of the CDR3 is TGTGCCAGCAGCAGGGACTCCACCTACGAGCAGTACTTC. Protein: CASSRDSTYEQYF.

Remarks on this clone: The germline gene is not matched at one end of the junction; a read error may be the cause. This chain connects TRBV9 to TRBJ1-2; 10 nucleotides agree with TRBD1. CDR3 length: 13 amino acids. Germline V gives CDR1 SGDLS, CDR2 YYNGEE. Here the CDR3 reads CASSPRDRGGFTF. CDR3 bases: TGTGCCAGCAGCCCCCGGGACAGGGGTGGCTTCACCTTC.

The chain combines TRBV5-1 with TRBJ2-7; 9 nucleotides line up with TRBD1. Per germline, CDR1 SGHRS and CDR2 YFSETQ. CDR3 length: 16 amino acids. Trimming at V came to 0 bases and at J to 7 bases, leaving 11 bases not matched to a gene. CDR3 protein: CASSLGVGTGSGEQYF. For the CDR3, the DNA is TGCGCCAGCAGCTTGGGGGTAGGGACAGGGAGTGGGGAGCAGTACTTC.

The rearrangement links TRBV2 to TRBJ1-1; D remains ambiguous. This CDR3 is 14 amino acids long. Germline values: CDR1 SNHLY, CDR2 FYNNEI. Trimming pared 4 bases from V and 1 base from J, leaving 10 bases between. The CDR3 DNA reads TGTGCCAGCAGTGTTTACGGAGAGAACACTGAAGCTTTCTTT. This encodes CASSVYGENTEAFF.

The V and J genes are TRBV6-5 and TRBJ2-7, with D perhaps matching TRBD2 (5 bases). V lost 7 bases and J 3 bases, leaving 16 bases between the germline ends. Germline values: CDR1 MNHEY, CDR2 SVGAGI. CDR3 length: 14 residues. CDR3 coding DNA: TGTGCCAGCAAGATGGACGGGGTACGCTACGAGCAGTACTTC. Encoded protein: CASKMDGVRYEQYF.

V is TRBV28 and J is TRBJ2-2, with D uncertain. Trimming shortened V by 1 base and J by 5 bases, and 5 bases separated the two germline ends. CDR1 and CDR2 (germline): MDHEN, SYDVKM. There are 13 residues in the CDR3. CDR3 DNA: TGTGCCAGCAGTTTATTGGGAACCGGGGAGCTGTTTTTT. Its protein is CASSLLGTGELFF.

This chain links TRBV12-5 with TRBJ2-1; the match to TRBD2 covers 12 bases. The CDR3 is 13 amino acids. V dropped 6 bases and J dropped 13; count of bases not matched to a gene: 7. In germline, CDR1 is LGHNT, CDR2 FRNRAP. In nucleotides, the CDR3 is TGTGCTAGTGGCTCTCTAGCGGGAGGGAATCAGTTCTTC. Its protein is CASGSLAGGNQFF.

The V and J genes are TRBV19 and TRBJ1-4; possibly TRBD1 for D (6 bases). CDR1 and CDR2 from the germline V gene are LNHDA and SQIVND (reference sequence). The CDR3 totals 15 residues. The V end lost 5 bases, the J end lost 4 bases, and 14 bases lay between the germline ends. CDR3 DNA: TGTGCCAGTAGTCAAGGGGGACTGTTTAATGAAAAACTGTTTTTT. Its protein product is CASSQGGLFNEKLFF.

This sequence joins TRBV3-1 (or the pseudogene TRBV3-2) and TRBJ1-6; 7 bases agree with TRBD1. The J segment lost 11 bases and the V segment lost 2 bases, leaving 6 bases of the junction unmatched. The CDR3 extends over 14 amino acids. From germline, CDR1 is LGHDT and CDR2 YNNKEL (reference sequence). CDR3 residues: CASSQRTGEPPLHF. The CDR3 bases are TGTGCCAGCAGCCAAAGGACAGGTGAGCCACCCCTCCACTTT.

The chain is built from TRBV6-5 and TRBJ1-1, with D possibly TRBD1 on 6 matching bases. The V end was cut by 4 bases, the J end by 5 bases, with 11 bases between. This CDR3 contains 13 residues. CDR1 MNHEY and CDR2 SVGAGI come from the germline V gene. CDR3 residues: CASSSTRGTEAFF. Written as DNA, the CDR3 is TGTGCCAGCAGTTCGACGAGGGGGACTGAAGCTTTCTTT.

The CDR3 region is CASSVDAGTKRTQYF. Written as DNA, the CDR3 is TGTGCCAGCAGCGTAGACGCGGGAACTAAGAGGACCCAGTACTTC. The chain employs TRBV9 and TRBJ2-5; D is perhaps TRBD2 (6 bases). The V end lost 0 bases, the J end lost 7 bases, and 16 bases lay between the germline ends. The CDR3 contains 15 residues. Per germline, CDR1 SGDLS and CDR2 YYNGEE.

The J gene is TRBJ1-2, the V gene TRBV4-3; 8 bases line up with TRBD1. Germline V lookup: CDR1 LGHNA, CDR2 YSLEER. The V gene end was trimmed by 1 base and the J gene end by 5 bases; junction bases not matched to a gene: 9. This CDR3 has 16 residues. DNA of the CDR3: TGCGCCAGCAGCCAAGGGACAGGGAGAGAAGAGTATGGCTACACCTTC. It yields the protein CASSQGTGREEYGYTF.